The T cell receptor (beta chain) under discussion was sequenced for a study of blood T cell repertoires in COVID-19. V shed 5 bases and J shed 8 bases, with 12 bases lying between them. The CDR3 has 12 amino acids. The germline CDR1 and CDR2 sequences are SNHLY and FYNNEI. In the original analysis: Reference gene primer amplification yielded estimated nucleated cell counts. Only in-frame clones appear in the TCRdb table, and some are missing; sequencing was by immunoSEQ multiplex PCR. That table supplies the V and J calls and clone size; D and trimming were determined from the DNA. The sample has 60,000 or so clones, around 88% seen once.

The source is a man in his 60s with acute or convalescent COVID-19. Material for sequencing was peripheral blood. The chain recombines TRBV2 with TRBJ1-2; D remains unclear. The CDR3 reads CASSFGAQGYTF. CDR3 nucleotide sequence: TGTGCCAGCAGTTTTGGAGCGCAAGGCTACACCTTC.